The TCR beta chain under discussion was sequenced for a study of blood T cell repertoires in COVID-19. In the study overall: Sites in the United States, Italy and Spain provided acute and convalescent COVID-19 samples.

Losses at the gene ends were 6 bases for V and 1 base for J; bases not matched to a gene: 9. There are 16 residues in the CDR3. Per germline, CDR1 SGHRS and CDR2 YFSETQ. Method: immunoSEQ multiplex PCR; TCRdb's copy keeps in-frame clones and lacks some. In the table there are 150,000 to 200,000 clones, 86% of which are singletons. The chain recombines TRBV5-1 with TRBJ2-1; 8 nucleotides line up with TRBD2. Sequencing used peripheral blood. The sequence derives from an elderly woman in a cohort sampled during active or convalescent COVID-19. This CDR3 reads CASNPAGGRSYNEQFF. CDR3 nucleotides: TGCGCCAGCAACCCCGCTGGCGGGAGGTCCTACAATGAGCAGTTCTTC.